A selection of T cell receptor beta chains follows, all from one sample in a study of T cell responses to AZD1222 COVID-19 vaccine. The repertoire was sequenced with immunoSEQ multiplex PCR; TCRdb's copy has only in-frame clones and lacks some. The sample records about 150,000 clones, around 87% being singletons. Material: peripheral blood, obtained on day 0 of AZD1222 vaccination. All receptors come from an adult in good health. The CDR3 runs from the conserved cysteine through the conserved F or W. A D gene is named only where the DNA matches it firmly. Rows give clone size only sometimes, using once, few, many, or a class for an expanded clone.

TRBV27,TRBJ2-7,.,TRBD2,CASSLAGEEREQYF
TRBV6-5,TRBJ2-2,.,TRBD1,CFGTGKTGELFF
TRBV18,TRBJ1-5,.,.,CASSIGTGNSNQPQHF
TRBV5-1,TRBJ2-6,.,.,CASSLAGAGANVLTF
TRBV6-5,TRBJ2-7,few,.,CALVIASKASYEQYF
TRBV19,TRBJ1-5,few,.,CASSDRGARDQPQHF
TRBV28,TRBJ1-4,.,.,CASSSTNEKLFF
TRBV28,TRBJ1-3,few,TRBD1,CASSLPGTAGNTIYF
TRBV6-5,TRBJ2-7,few,.,CASRHRDSYEQYF
TRBV11-2,TRBJ2-1,.,.,CASSPLGAGHSYNEQFF
TRBV11-3,TRBJ2-5,.,.,CASSLDEVAAQYF
TRBV5-1,TRBJ1-1,.,TRBD1,CASSIGRMGQGFKWTEAFF
TRBV27,TRBJ1-1,.,TRBD1,CASSLRDRMNTEAFF
TRBV3-1/TRBV3-2,TRBJ2-1,.,.,CASSPLTGEQFF
TRBV15,TRBJ1-1,.,.,CATMGLGTEAFF
TRBV7-8,TRBJ1-6,.,TRBD1,CASSLGQGESPLHF
TRBV24-1,TRBJ2-3,.,.,CATSDQPARGGTDTQYF
TRBV10-1,TRBJ1-1,.,TRBD1,CASKGQGNTEAFF
TRBV6-5,TRBJ2-1,.,TRBD2,CASSPRTSTNEQFF
TRBV5-1,TRBJ1-2,.,TRBD1,CASSLGQGFGYTF
TRBV19,TRBJ1-6,.,TRBD1,CASSPRDRGGNSPLHF
TRBV29-1,TRBJ1-1,.,.,CSVGYKWVENTEAFF
TRBV7-2,TRBJ2-7,.,TRBD2,CASSFGSGVYEQYF
TRBV11-3,TRBJ2-1,.,TRBD1,CASSPGQGTNEQFF
TRBV6-5,TRBJ1-6,once,.,CASKPTGNNSPLHF
TRBV6-5,TRBJ1-2,.,.,CASSAAGTHYGYTF
TRBV29-1,TRBJ2-1,.,.,CSGRGLYNEQFF
TRBV5-1,TRBJ2-7,.,TRBD1,CASSSYRGLGEQYF
TRBV2,TRBJ2-2,once,.,CASSDYGRGELFF
TRBV30,TRBJ1-1,.,TRBD1,CAWGDRGNTEAFF
TRBV7-3,TRBJ2-2,.,TRBD2,CASSNRSSGSRGGELFF
TRBV7-2,TRBJ2-7,.,TRBD2,CASSLEPGASGIGEQYF
TRBV9,TRBJ2-1,.,.,CASRAEGGDEQFF
TRBV30,TRBJ2-5,.,.,CAWSSGETQYF
TRBV25-1,TRBJ1-5,.,TRBD1,CASSGSGGTQPQHF
TRBV19,TRBJ2-2,.,TRBD1,CASSPSQGGNTGELFF
TRBV4-1,TRBJ2-1,.,TRBD2,CASSQTSRVTSGTYNEQFF
TRBV7-6,TRBJ2-7,.,.,CASSPGTPHYEQYF
TRBV7-8,TRBJ1-5,.,.,CASSLVPGNSNQPQHF
TRBV11-2,TRBJ2-2,.,TRBD1,CASSLYRGAPGGELFF
TRBV24-1,TRBJ1-3,few,.,CATRAGISGNTIYF
TRBV12-3/TRBV12-4,TRBJ2-7,.,.,CASSLRGEQYF
TRBV5-1,TRBJ1-2,.,.,CASTKVGGYGYTF
TRBV18,TRBJ1-4,.,.,CASSPLAREVSNEKLFF
TRBV19,TRBJ1-1,.,.,CASSGLNTEAFF
TRBV4-1,TRBJ1-1,once,.,CASSHPGRNTEAFF
TRBV9,TRBJ2-7,.,.,CASSVTGLGGEQYF
TRBV28,TRBJ2-7,.,.,CASTNSISYEQYF
TRBV11-2,TRBJ1-2,.,TRBD1,CASSLIGQVYGYTF
TRBV6-5,TRBJ1-1,.,.,CASSYTGIAEAFF
TRBV6-6,TRBJ1-1,.,.,CASSPFRQQNTEAFF
TRBV9,TRBJ2-3,.,TRBD2,CASSVSGRTDTQYF
TRBV10-3,TRBJ2-7,.,TRBD2,CAISEFSGSAYEQYF
TRBV2,TRBJ2-5,once,TRBD1,CASNTGQLIRGTQYF
TRBV5-1,TRBJ1-2,.,TRBD1,CASSPGQGAIYGYTF
TRBV6-4,TRBJ2-3,once,.,CASSVSYNTDTQYF
TRBV19,TRBJ2-5,.,TRBD1,CATTQGYQETQYF